The rows below give T cell receptor beta chains drawn from one sample of a study of blood T cell repertoires in COVID-19. Method: immunoSEQ multiplex PCR; TCRdb's copy keeps in-frame clones and lacks some. Of about 240,000 clones in the sample, roughly nine tenths are singletons; the top ten hold approximately 6.2%. The sample consisted of peripheral blood. The source is a man aged 55 to 70 with acute or convalescent COVID-19. Each CDR3 is given without its conserved first and last residue. The size entry is marked missing in some rows and otherwise reads once, few, many or a size class.

>NA|TRBV7-9
ASSLDPRVQRGNNEQF
>NA|TRBV11-3
ASSLGRSGEVPYEQY
>NA|TRBV7-2
ASSLDRYQPQH
>NA|TRBV27
ASSSQGANTIY
>NA|TRBV4-3
ASSRGDREYGYT
>NA|TRBV30
AWVGGANYGYT
>NA|TRBV7-6
ASSLGTSGNEQF
>NA|TRBV3-1/TRBV3-2
ASSLLAYNEQF
>once|TRBV11-3
ASSHPLVRVSSYNEQF
>NA|TRBV18
ASSVGTGTYEQY
>NA|TRBV6-5
ASRAVRGTGELF
>NA|TRBV4-1
ASSQVGSGGMNTGELF
>NA|TRBV5-4
ASSLGALQETQY
>NA|TRBV7-2
ASSLENYYEQY
>NA|TRBV10-1
ASSEFHRELAKNIQY
>NA|TRBV6-2/TRBV6-3
ASSPQSAGLIYNEQF
>NA|TRBV4-3
ASSQDPRTDGYT
>NA|TRBV6-5
ASSPGLWNQPQH
>NA|TRBV7-8
ASSFDRGSNQPQH
>once|TRBV11-2
ASIGHSTDTQY
>NA|TRBV3-1/TRBV3-2
ASSQASGGVGGKY
>NA|TRBV7-3
ASSLDPGSIEQY
>NA|TRBV5-1
ASSTGQRDSPLH
>NA|TRBV7-8
ASSLSSGLAPSEQF
>NA|TRBV3-1/TRBV3-2
ASSQGTGTGVGNEQF
>NA|TRBV21-1
ASSKGEVGGTGDYEQY
>NA|TRBV6-5
ASSTTGSSYNEQF
>NA|TRBV11-3
ASSLDTGVEQF
>NA|TRBV7-9
ASSLMAGFNTEAF